This T cell receptor beta chain was captured by sequencing in a study of long-term antiretroviral therapy in people with HIV. Overall study results and limits: Blood sampling spanned 2004 to 2017, possibly under older ART regimens. HIV repertoires spanned tighter CDR3 length ranges than controls did.

Per the germline V gene, CDR1 is MNHEY and CDR2 is SMNVEV (reference sequence). The ends were cut back, 3 bases at V and 1 base at J, with 7 bases in the middle. CDR3 length equals 13 residues. This clone showed up just a few times. The antigen is not known. Sequencing relied on immunoSEQ assay v3.0, run at survey level. Sequencing had a target that covered about 40,000-55,000 T-cell genomes per sample. Profiled with immunoSEQ multiplex PCR; TCRdb holds only in-frame clones, not every one. The data hold around 28,000 clones, with about 85% observed a single time. The gene calls are TRBV27 and TRBJ2-7; possible D gene TRBD1, 6 bases. This receptor was obtained from a man between 40 and 49 years old with HIV. The source material was unsorted PBMCs, sampled 2.3 years after starting antiretroviral therapy. The CDR3 reads CASSFTGSYEQYF. The DNA of the CDR3 is TGTGCCAGCAGTTTCACAGGGTCCTACGAGCAGTACTTC.